Below are 23 T cell receptor beta chains sequenced from a single sample in a study of regulatory T cells in long-lasting Graves disease. As to time point: newly diagnosed GD, antithyroid drugs for less than 3 months. Extracted RNA from PBMCs served as the source of the TCR library. TCR beta libraries were built with iRepertoire HTBI primers and Arm-PCR of CDR3 regions. TCRdb itself ran the multiplex PCR reads through MiXCR, one entry per CDR3 protein. The sample gives some 500,000 distinct CDR3 sequences, around 16% of which show up once; 20% to 30% is in the top ten. This sample was shared with a second study, whose subject was T cells in Graves' hyperthyroidism and ophthalmopathy.

The material was peripheral blood mononuclear cells (PBMCs), obtained at new diagnosis, from a patient treated with antithyroid drugs. These receptors were obtained from a woman aged 35-65 years with Graves disease.

This clonotype was recorded at least ten times. The V and J genes are TRBV5-1 and TRBJ2-7; a possible D gene is TRBD2 (7 bases). Looked up from germline, CDR1 is SGHRS and CDR2 is YFSETQ. Trimming took 1 base from V and 2 from J, leaving 13 bases between them. This CDR3 is built from 15 residues. In DNA form, the CDR3 reads TGCGCCAGCAGCTTGACCGGGGGGCAGCCCTACGAGCAGTACTTC. Its protein product is CASSLTGGQPYEQYF. Full variable domain (remainder filled in from reference TRBV5-1 and TRBJ2-7): KAGVTQTPRYLIKTRGQQVTLSCSPISGHRSVSWYQQTPGQGLQFLFEYFSETQRNKGNFPGRFSGRQFSNSRSEMNVSTLELGDSALYLCASSLTGGQPYEQYFGPGTRLTVT.

This clonotype was counted ten times or more. The rearrangement links TRBV7-9 to TRBJ1-1; D uncertain. Germline CDR1 reads SEHNR; CDR2 reads FQNEAQ (reference sequence). The CDR3 loop spans 14 amino acids. V shed 1 base and J shed 8 bases, with 14 bases lying between them. The CDR3 protein is CASSLEPMGSEAFF. The CDR3 coding sequence is TGTGCCAGCAGCTTAGAACCCATGGGCTCCGAAGCTTTCTTT.

This clonotype came up many times. This chain joins TRBV6-2 or TRBV6-3 and TRBJ1-2; D not certain. The CDR3 has 14 residues. With 2 bases removed from V and 5 bases from J, the gap between germline ends came to 12 bases. Germline V gene data show CDR1 as MNHEY and CDR2 as SVGEGT. The CDR3 nucleotides read TGTGCCAGCAGTTACAGGTGGGAGTATTATGGCTACACCTTC. Translating it yields CASSYRWEYYGYTF.

This clonotype was seen at least ten times. V is TRBV20-1 and J is TRBJ2-1; TRBD1 matches at 9 bases. Germline CDR1 is DFQATT and CDR2 is SNEGSKA (reference sequence). CDR3 length: 15 residues. V was pared by 0 bases and J by 10 bases, with 10 bases of the junction left unmatched. The CDR3 loop reads CSARDGGTGSGEQFF. The CDR3 bases are TGCAGTGCTAGAGATGGTGGGACAGGGAGCGGAGAGCAGTTCTTC.

This clonotype turned up a few times. This chain uses TRBV5-4 with TRBJ1-1, with D tentatively TRBD1 (5 bases). Germline V gene data show CDR1 as SGHNT and CDR2 as YYREEE (reference sequence). This CDR3 contains 14 residues. V lost 5 bases to trimming and J lost 0 bases, with 11 bases between them. CDR3 DNA: TGTGCCAGCAGTAGACAGTTAGTGAACACTGAAGCTTTCTTT. Translation gives CASSRQLVNTEAFF.

This clonotype appeared many times. This rearrangement joins TRBV3-1 to TRBJ2-1, with TRBD2 matching over 13 bases. Per germline, CDR1 LGHDT and CDR2 YNNKEL (reference sequence). The CDR3 consists of 16 residues. The V and J ends lost 4 bases and 7 bases, in that order; junction bases with no gene match: 7. CDR3 protein: CASSPRLAGGRNEQFF. For the CDR3, the DNA is TGTGCCAGCAGCCCCAGACTAGCGGGGGGCCGGAATGAGCAGTTCTTC.

This rearrangement joins TRBV7-9 to TRBJ2-1; a weak D match, TRBD2 (6 bases). Germline V lookup: CDR1 SEHNR, CDR2 FQNEAQ (reference sequence). The CDR3 is 14 residues long. Trimming cost V 2 bases and J 10 bases, with 15 bases left between them. The CDR3 here is CASSLLGGFREQFF. CDR3 nucleotide sequence: TGTGCCAGCAGCTTATTGGGGGGATTTAGGGAGCAGTTCTTC.

The chain has TRBV20-1 and TRBJ1-2; D perhaps matches TRBD1 (6 bases). Trimming left V 6 bases short and J 8 bases short, with 13 bases between. CDR3 length: 11 residues. Germline V lookup: CDR1 DFQATT, CDR2 SNEGSKA (reference sequence). Written as DNA, the CDR3 is TGCAGTGCACGGGACATCCGAGGCTACACCTTC. The encoded protein is CSARDIRGYTF.

This clonotype has at least ten counts. This rearrangement joins TRBV7-8 to TRBJ2-3; TRBD2 matches at 10 bases. CDR1 is SGHVS and CDR2 is FQNEAQ in the germline V gene. V gave up 4 bases and J gave up 1 base; unmatched junction bases: 2. CDR3 length: 15 residues. The CDR3 region is CASSSTSGGTDTQYF. The CDR3 nucleotides read TGTGCCAGCAGCTCTACTAGCGGGGGCACAGATACGCAGTATTTT.

The CDR3, as DNA: TGTGCCTGGAGTGACAGGGGGCTGAACACTGAAGCTTTCTTT. Translated, it gives CAWSDRGLNTEAFF. This chain uses TRBV30 with TRBJ1-1; TRBD1 matches at 9 bases. Losses at the gene ends were 1 base for V and 0 bases for J; bases not matched to a gene: 0. The germline CDR1 and CDR2 sequences are GTSNPN and SVGIG (reference sequence). The CDR3 runs 14 residues.

This clonotype was seen repeatedly, ten times or more. The chain employs TRBV6-1 and TRBJ2-7, with a tentative D call TRBD1 (6 bases). Trimming took off 4 bases at V and 0 bases at J, with 13 bases between the two ends. CDR1 and CDR2 from the germline V gene are MNHNS and SASEGT. CDR3 length: 15 residues. This CDR3 reads CASSGGHLSSYEQYF. In DNA, the CDR3 is TGTGCCAGCAGTGGGGGACATTTGAGCTCCTACGAGCAGTACTTC.

This clonotype has at least ten counts. The chain couples TRBV6-1 to TRBJ1-2; no reliable D call. The V gene lost 3 bases and the J gene lost 4 bases, with 12 bases spanning the gap. Germline V gives CDR1 MNHNS, CDR2 SASEGT. The CDR3 is 14 residues long. Here the CDR3 DNA reads TGTGCCAGCAGTGATGTGGACGGAGTCTATGGCTACACCTTC. Residues: CASSDVDGVYGYTF.

The sample holds a few counts of this clonotype. The V call is TRBV6-5, the J call TRBJ2-1, with 9 bases aligning to TRBD2. With 2 bases clipped from V and 4 bases from J, the junction kept 3 bases outside the gene matches. This CDR3 region has 15 residues. Germline values: CDR1 MNHEY, CDR2 SVGAGI. In DNA, the CDR3 is TGTGCCAGCAGTTACGAGACTAGCGGTTACAATGAGCAGTTCTTC. Its translation is CASSYETSGYNEQFF.

This clonotype was picked up many times. This chain joins TRBV10-3 and TRBJ2-7; 7 bases match TRBD1. After removal of 10 bases from V and 3 bases from J, the junction contained 9 bases not matched to a gene. The V gene's germline CDR1 is ENHRY and CDR2 SYGVKD. The CDR3 totals 13 residues. Written as DNA, the CDR3 is TGTGCCACCCTTAAAGACAGGGTCTACGAGCAGTACTTC. It is translated as CATLKDRVYEQYF.

This clonotype showed up many times. The chain carries TRBV9 and TRBJ1-1, with D hard to call. Germline lookup yields CDR1 SGDLS and CDR2 YYNGEE. The CDR3 sequence is 12 residues long. Trimming stripped 3 bases from V and 5 bases from J, with 8 bases between. CDR3 in DNA: TGTGCCAGCAGCGGGACTTGGACTGAAGCTTTCTTT. It translates to CASSGTWTEAFF.

This clonotype was detected many times. This sequence joins TRBV29-1 and TRBJ2-1; 8 nucleotides align to TRBD2. V dropped 0 bases and J dropped 4; count of bases not matched to a gene: 11. The CDR3 contains 17 residues. Germline CDR1 SQVTM, CDR2 ANQGSEA. The CDR3 sequence is CSVEDPTGGGQYNEQFF. The CDR3, as DNA: TGCAGCGTTGAAGATCCCACGGGAGGGGGGCAATACAATGAGCAGTTCTTC.

At least ten counts were recorded for this clonotype. The chain is built from TRBV3-1 and TRBJ1-2; D is possibly TRBD1 (6 bases). This CDR3 region has 14 residues. Trimming took 5 bases from V and 8 from J, leaving 18 bases between them. Germline-derived CDR1 and CDR2 are LGHDT and YNNKEL (reference sequence). The CDR3 bases are TGTGCCAGCAGCTTTCCGGCCGGGACACAGGGCTACACCTTC. Translating gives CASSFPAGTQGYTF.

This clonotype was picked up many times. This sequence joins TRBV2 and TRBJ1-1; no clear D gene. V shed 6 bases and J shed 2 bases, with 13 bases lying between them. The CDR3 extends over 14 amino acids. Germline V gene data show CDR1 as SNHLY and CDR2 as FYNNEI. CDR3 coding DNA: TGTGCCAGCAGCCCCATGGGTCAAAACACTGAAGCTTTCTTT. Residues: CASSPMGQNTEAFF.

This clonotype has at least ten counts. This chain uses TRBV6-5 with TRBJ1-4; D unclear. The CDR3 totals 16 residues. CDR1 and CDR2 (germline): MNHEY, SVGAGI. V shed 2 bases and J shed 0 bases, with 10 bases lying between them. CDR3 protein: CASSYTEYATNEKLFF. DNA for the CDR3: TGTGCCAGCAGTTACACGGAGTATGCAACTAATGAAAAACTGTTTTTT.

This clonotype was seen a few times. J is TRBJ2-3 and V is TRBV29-1; the match to TRBD1 covers 7 bases. Germline loops: CDR1 SQVTM, CDR2 ANQGSEA. V shed 6 bases and J 2 bases; nucleotides not matched to a gene: 5. This CDR3 contains 13 residues. Written as DNA, the CDR3 is TGCAGCGTCGAGGGACAGCCCACAGATACGCAGTATTTT. Residues: CSVEGQPTDTQYF.

The chain is built from TRBV19 and TRBJ1-5; TRBD1 might be the D (5 bases). This CDR3 contains 15 residues. CDR1 and CDR2 (germline): LNHDA, SQIVND (reference sequence). The V end was cut by 5 bases, the J end by 6 bases, with 17 bases between. CDR3 sequence: CASSSTGEFGQPQHF. The CDR3 DNA sequence: TGTGCCAGTAGTTCCACAGGAGAATTTGGTCAGCCCCAGCATTTT. Full variable domain (remainder filled in from reference TRBV19 and TRBJ1-5): DGGITQSPKYLFRKEGQNVTLSCEQNLNHDAMYWYRQDPGQGLRLIYYSQIVNDFQKGDIAEGYSVSREKKESFPLTVTSAQKNPTAFYLCASSSTGEFGQPQHFGDGTRLSIL.

Many counts were recorded for this clonotype. This chain joins TRBV3-1 and TRBJ1-3, with 9 bases matching TRBD1. The CDR3 consists of 14 residues. Unmatched junction bases numbered 8, after V lost 8 bases and J lost 6 bases. Germline assignment: CDR1 LGHDT and CDR2 YNNKEL (reference sequence). CDR3 protein: CASLRTGGENTIYF. For the CDR3, the DNA is TGTGCCAGCCTCAGAACAGGGGGCGAAAACACCATATATTTT.

This clonotype was detected ten times or more. The V and J genes are TRBV7-9 and TRBJ1-2, with a possible D match to TRBD1 (6 bases). V lost 2 bases and J 5 bases, leaving 24 bases between the germline ends. This CDR3 is 18 amino acids long. CDR1 is SEHNR, CDR2 FQNEAQ, per germline (reference sequence). CDR3 DNA sequence: TGTGCCAGCAGCTTATGGTTCGGGTCGGACAGCCGGGGATATGGCTACACCTTC. It translates to CASSLWFGSDSRGYGYTF.